The 24 T cell receptor beta chains reported below all come from one sample, sequenced in a study of molecular identifiers for immune sequencing clone quantification. Each CDR3 protein gets one entry after TCRdb re-called the PCR reads with MiXCR. Seen here are some 320,000 distinct CDR3 sequences, about a fifth observed once, and the top ten hold approximately 0.84%. The sequenced material came from naive CD8+ T cells from blood, with Jurkat cell RNA spiked in. This sample's subset: FACS-sorted CD8+CD4-CCR7+CD45RA+ naive T cells. The receptors come from a human donor in good health. Some libraries in this study had Jurkat cell RNA spiked in.

There are many counts of this clonotype. V is TRBV27 and J is TRBJ2-7, with 7 bases lining up with TRBD2. Looked up from germline, CDR1 is MNHEY and CDR2 is SMNVEV (reference sequence). Germline trimming cut 7 bases from V and 2 bases from J; bases unmatched to any gene: 5. CDR3 size: 13 residues. CDR3 in amino acids: CASTRGDPYEQYF. CDR3 nucleotides: TGTGCCAGCACTCGGGGGGACCCCTACGAGCAGTACTTC.

In this sample, this clonotype turned up many times. The CDR3, as DNA: TGTGCCACCAGTGAACCAGGGGACAATGAGCAGTTCTTC. Its protein product is CATSEPGDNEQFF. V gene TRBV24-1 combines with J gene TRBJ2-1; a weak D match, TRBD1 (6 bases). CDR3 length: 13 residues. Trimming stripped 4 bases from V and 5 bases from J, with 8 bases between. CDR1 KGHDR and CDR2 SFDVKD come from the germline V gene.

Comment on this clonotype: A much larger clone is a single base away; this may be a read error. The rearrangement uses TRBV7-2 and TRBJ2-1; unclear D gene. Per germline, CDR1 SGHTA and CDR2 FQGNSA. The CDR3 is 15 amino acids. CDR3 DNA sequence: TGTGCCAGCAGCTTAGGAGCCAGGCCCTACGATGAGCAGTTCTTC. Amino acid sequence: CASSLGARPYDEQFF.

On this clonotype: A single base separates this from a much larger clone, so it may be a read error. The chain employs TRBV20-1 and TRBJ2-3, with TRBD2 matching over 10 bases. V shed 1 base and J 2 bases; nucleotides not matched to a gene: 12. The CDR3 has 18 amino acids. The V gene's germline CDR1 is DFQATT and CDR2 SNEGSKA (reference sequence). This CDR3 reads CSARGRLAGVTYTDTQYF. The DNA for the CDR3 is TGCAGTGCTAGAGGTCGACTAGCGGGCGTGACCTACACAGATACGCAGTATTTT.

Turning to this clonotype: This could be a read error, since a much larger clone is one nucleotide away. V usage is TRBV6-1 and J usage is TRBJ2-2, with a weak D call TRBD2 (5 bases). The CDR3 has 14 residues. Germline V lookup: CDR1 MNHNS, CDR2 SASEGT. The CDR3 is CASSEGQNTGELLF. The CDR3 nucleotides are TGTGCCAGCAGTGAAGGTCAAAACACCGGGGAGCTGCTTTTT.

This clonotype was counted at least ten times. The J gene is TRBJ2-3, the V gene TRBV5-4, with 14 positions matching TRBD2. The germline CDR1 and CDR2 sequences are SGHNT and YYREEE (reference sequence). The CDR3 runs 20 residues. The trim removed 0 bases at V and 5 bases at J, leaving 14 bases unmatched. The CDR3 spells CASSLDVLTGLAGEGDTQYF. Here the CDR3 DNA reads TGTGCCAGCAGCTTGGATGTACTAACGGGACTAGCGGGAGAGGGAGATACGCAGTATTTT.

This clonotype has ten or more counts. The chain recombines TRBV9 with TRBJ2-7; maybe TRBD2 (6 bases). The CDR3 is 15 amino acids. V was cut by 3 bases and J by 4 bases, with 17 bases left in between. Germline-derived CDR1 and CDR2 are SGDLS and YYNGEE. CDR3 sequence: CASSASGTADYEQYF. The DNA for the CDR3 is TGTGCCAGCAGCGCATCCGGGACTGCAGATTACGAGCAGTACTTC.

Points on this clonotype: A read error may explain this, as a much larger clone is one base away. The rearrangement uses TRBV13 and TRBJ2-3; 12 positions agree with TRBD2. CDR3 length: 15 amino acids. Germline assignment: CDR1 PRHDT and CDR2 FYEKMQ (reference sequence). The CDR3, as DNA: TGTGCCAGCGGCTTCGAACTAGCGGGGGGAGATACGCAGTATTTT. It yields the protein CASGFELAGGDTQYF.

As concerns this clonotype: A much larger clonotype is one base distant, so this may be a read error. The rearrangement links TRBV29-1 to TRBJ2-2, with TRBD2 matching over 9 bases. The germline V gene has CDR1 SQVTM and CDR2 ANQGSEA. This CDR3 region has 15 residues. The CDR3 loop is CSVGGSSGNTRELFF. The CDR3 nucleotides are TGCAGCGTGGGAGGTTCTAGCGGGAACACCAGGGAGCTGTTTTTT.

In the case of this clonotype: The conserved closing phenylalanine or tryptophan is absent in this CDR3, likely reflecting a read error. CDR3 in DNA: TGCGCCAGCAGCTTGGGTGGCTACGAGCAGTACCTC. Protein product: CASSLGGYEQYL. V and J are TRBV5-1 and TRBJ2-7; no clear D gene. This CDR3 is 12 amino acids long. CDR1 and CDR2 from the germline V gene are SGHRS and YFSETQ. The V gene lost 0 bases and the J gene lost 3 bases, with 4 bases spanning the gap.

In this sample, this clonotype turned up once. A single base separates this from a much larger clone, so it may be a read error. Here the CDR3 DNA reads TGTGCCAGCAGCCCCCAGCGGGGGCTCGATGAGCAGCTCTTC. Amino acids: CASSPQRGLDEQLF. The chain carries TRBV14 and TRBJ2-1; 8 bases map to TRBD2. Per the germline V gene, CDR1 is SGHDN and CDR2 is FVKESK. This CDR3 comprises 14 residues.

This clonotype has at least ten counts. The J gene is TRBJ1-5, the V gene TRBV28; D unclear. V shed 1 base and J shed 5 bases, with 12 bases lying between them. The CDR3 runs to 15 residues. Germline V CDR1 and CDR2: MDHEN, SYDVKM. The CDR3 nucleotides read TGTGCCAGCAGTTTATTCGGGAGGACCGATCAGCCCCAGCATTTT. Residues: CASSLFGRTDQPQHF. Looking up the rest from reference TRBV28 and TRBJ1-5 gives the full variable domain: DVKVTQSSRYLVKRTGEKVFLECVQDMDHENMFWYRQDPGLGLRLIYFSYDVKMKEKGDIPEGYSVSREKKERFSLILESASTNQTSMYLCASSLFGRTDQPQHFGDGTRLSIL.

This clonotype has only a few counts. Being one base from a much bigger clone, this may be a read error. CDR3 DNA sequence: TGCAGCGTTGACGTGCTTGGAGAGACCCAGTACTTC. Translation gives CSVDVLGETQYF. The rearrangement uses TRBV29-1 and TRBJ2-5; D call uncertain. This CDR3 has 12 residues. Trimming shortened V by 3 bases and J by 4 bases, and 9 bases separated the two germline ends. In germline, CDR1 is SQVTM, CDR2 ANQGSEA.

Notes on this clonotype: This may come from a read error, since a much larger clone is one base off. V gene TRBV6-1 combines with J gene TRBJ2-5; tentatively, D is TRBD1 (6 bases). Germline CDR1 MNHNS, CDR2 SASEGT. The V gene lost 10 bases and the J gene lost 5 bases, with 20 bases spanning the gap. The CDR3 loop spans 14 amino acids. The CDR3 here is CATRANRDFETQYF. CDR3 in DNA: TGTGCCACCCGAGCAAACAGGGATTTTGAGACCCAGTACTTC.

This clonotype was seen at least ten times. This chain uses TRBV7-8 with TRBJ2-7; the D gene is possibly TRBD1 (5 bases). The germline V gene encodes CDR1 SGHVS and CDR2 FQNEAQ. This CDR3 region has 15 residues. V was pared by 5 bases and J by 5 bases, with 19 bases between. The CDR3 DNA reads TGTGCCAGCAGCCGAACCACCGGACACAAAGACGAGCAGTACTTC. Translating it yields CASSRTTGHKDEQYF.

This clonotype was observed many times. The chain carries TRBV7-2 and TRBJ2-7; 7 positions agree with TRBD2. The germline V gene encodes CDR1 SGHTA and CDR2 FQGNSA. Trimming cost V 5 bases and J 2 bases; bases outside gene matches: 6. The CDR3 has 14 amino acids. The CDR3 spells CASSTYGLAYEQYF. Written as DNA, the CDR3 is TGTGCCAGCAGCACCTACGGACTAGCCTACGAGCAGTACTTC.

With regard to this clonotype: A read error may be the cause here, since a much bigger clone is one base away. The CDR3 DNA reads TGTGCCTGGAGTCGGACAGAGGGGTACGAGCAGTACTTC. This translates into CAWSRTEGYEQYF. The V gene is TRBV30, the J gene TRBJ2-7; D might be TRBD1 (6 bases). Trimming took off 2 bases at V and 4 bases at J, with 12 bases between the two ends. Germline CDR1 and CDR2: GTSNPN and SVGIG (reference sequence). The CDR3 totals 13 residues.

This clonotype was seen repeatedly, ten times or more. The chain couples TRBV7-9 to TRBJ1-1; 8 nucleotides line up with TRBD1. The germline V gene encodes CDR1 SEHNR and CDR2 FQNEAQ (reference sequence). This CDR3 comprises 18 residues. V was pared by 5 bases and J by 0 bases, with 14 bases of the junction left unmatched. CDR3 coding DNA: TGTGCCAGCAGCCCCTGGACAGGGCAATACTTAATGAACACTGAAGCTTTCTTT. Translating gives CASSPWTGQYLMNTEAFF.

As concerns this clonotype: It may be a read error: a sequence one base away is much more abundant. The V call is TRBV20-1, the J call TRBJ1-1; D uncertain. CDR3 size: 14 residues. Per germline, CDR1 DFQATT and CDR2 SNEGSKA (reference sequence). V gave up 0 bases and J gave up 0 bases, with 8 bases separating them. The DNA of the CDR3 is TGCAGTGCTAGAGATAGAACGATGAACACTGAAGCTTTCTTT. Translating it yields CSARDRTMNTEAFF.

With regard to this clonotype: A much larger clone lies a single base off, so this may be a read error. The chain links TRBV13 to TRBJ2-7; perhaps TRBD2 as D (5 bases). The V gene lost 5 bases and the J gene lost 6 bases, with 17 bases spanning the gap. The CDR3 has 14 amino acids. The germline V gene has CDR1 PRHDT and CDR2 FYEKMQ (reference sequence). The CDR3 protein is CASSLGPGNGEQYF. The CDR3, as DNA: TGTGCCAGCAGCCTGGGCCCGGGGAACGGCGAGCAGTACTTC.

Only a few counts were recorded for this clonotype. The germline gene is not matched at one end of the junction; a read error may be the cause. Here the CDR3 reads CASSPTRDEQHF. DNA for the CDR3: TGTGCCAGCAGTCCCACTAGGGACGAGCAGCACTTC. The V gene is TRBV6-6, the J gene TRBJ2-7; D assignment may be TRBD1 or TRBD2 (5 bases each). Germline CDR1 and CDR2: MNHNY and SVGAGI (reference sequence). CDR3 length: 12 residues.

This clonotype occurred a few times. CDR3 nucleotides: TGTGCCAGCAGTTTATATGGGGGCCTGAACACTGAAGCTTTCTTT. This codes for CASSLYGGLNTEAFF. This sequence joins TRBV27 and TRBJ1-1, with TRBD1 as a possible D gene (6 bases). The CDR3 loop spans 15 amino acids. Germline loops: CDR1 MNHEY, CDR2 SMNVEV (reference sequence). With 1 base removed from V and 0 bases from J, the gap between germline ends came to 9 bases.

This clonotype has ten or more counts. The chain is built from TRBV19 and TRBJ1-1, with 8 bases that match TRBD1. J was trimmed by 4 bases and V by 1 base; bases with no gene match: 5. CDR1 is LNHDA and CDR2 is SQIVND in the germline V gene (reference sequence). This CDR3 spans 15 amino acids. The CDR3 coding sequence is TGTGCCAGTAGTATAGGGACAGGGCTCGGCACTGAAGCTTTCTTT. Translating it yields CASSIGTGLGTEAFF.

This clonotype came up many times. The rearrangement links TRBV11-2 to TRBJ1-1; D remains unclear. The CDR3 is made up of 14 amino acids. V was cut by 1 base and J by 0 bases, with 6 bases left in between. Looked up from germline, CDR1 is SGHAT and CDR2 is FQNNGV. The CDR3 protein is CASSLAGVNTEAFF. CDR3 coding DNA: TGTGCCAGCAGCTTAGCAGGAGTGAACACTGAAGCTTTCTTT.